A selection of T cell receptor beta chains follows, all from one sample in a study of Ad26.COV2.S vaccination and SARS-CoV-2 variants. The protocol was immunoSEQ multiplex PCR, while the TCRdb copy is restricted to in-frame clones and leaves out a portion. The sample includes 360,000 or so clones, approximately 91% of them seen just once. This specimen consisted of peripheral blood, obtained in a trial of Ad26.COV2.S vaccine versus placebo. The source of these receptors is a person aged 18-65 years who received the Ad26.COV2.S COVID-19 vaccine or a placebo. The CDR3 runs from the conserved cysteine through the conserved F or W. D genes are given only for firm matches. Only part of the rows carry a size: once, few, many, or a class if the clone is expanded.

V,size,D,J,CDR3,DNA
TRBV24-1,.,TRBD1,TRBJ2-6,CATGHRDSFSGANVLTF,TGTGCCACTGGTCACCGGGACAGTTTCTCTGGGGCCAACGTCCTGACTTTC
TRBV18,.,.,TRBJ1-4,CASSPATATNEKLFF,TGTGCCAGCTCACCCGCCACAGCAACTAATGAAAAACTGTTTTTT
TRBV24-1,.,TRBD1,TRBJ2-5,CATSDMGQGAGETQYF,TGTGCCACCAGTGACATGGGACAGGGGGCCGGTGAGACCCAGTACTTC
TRBV7-8,.,.,TRBJ2-1,CASSLVAGSYNEQFF,TGTGCCAGCAGCTTGGTAGCCGGGAGTTACAATGAGCAGTTCTTC
TRBV11-1,.,.,TRBJ2-1,CASSLGHYNEQFF,TGTGCCAGCAGCTTGGGCCACTACAATGAGCAGTTCTTC
TRBV29-1,few,.,TRBJ2-5,CSVGGETQYF,TGCAGCGTTGGAGGGGAGACCCAGTACTTC
TRBV7-9,.,TRBD1,TRBJ2-7,CASSGQGGYEQYF,TGTGCCAGCAGCGGACAGGGGGGATACGAGCAGTACTTC
TRBV4-3,.,.,TRBJ2-3,CASSPSLAGRTDTQYF,TGCGCCAGCAGCCCCTCCCTCGCCGGGCGCACAGATACGCAGTATTTT
TRBV5-1,.,.,TRBJ2-7,CASSIQGNEQYF,TGCGCCAGCAGCATACAGGGTAACGAGCAGTACTTC
TRBV7-9,.,.,TRBJ2-7,CASISQGIPYEQYF,TGTGCCAGCATCTCCCAGGGGATTCCCTACGAGCAGTACTTC
TRBV19,once,TRBD1,TRBJ1-1,CASRDRGRTEAFF,TGTGCCAGTAGAGACAGGGGAAGGACTGAAGCTTTCTTT
TRBV7-3,.,.,TRBJ2-4,CASSATGRQNIQYF,TGTGCCAGCAGCGCCACAGGGCGCCAAAACATTCAGTACTTC
TRBV27,.,TRBD1,TRBJ2-5,CASTHRGRVETQYF,TGTGCCAGCACTCACAGGGGGCGCGTTGAGACCCAGTACTTC
TRBV30,.,.,TRBJ2-1,CAWSVAIPYYNEQFF,TGTGCCTGGAGTGTAGCAATCCCGTACTACAATGAGCAGTTCTTC
TRBV5-1,.,.,TRBJ2-1,CASSLIPTSYNEQFF,TGCGCCAGCAGCCTGATTCCGACAAGCTACAATGAGCAGTTCTTC
TRBV29-1,.,.,TRBJ2-5,CSVEVVVGETQYF,TGCAGCGTAGAGGTAGTGGTCGGGGAGACCCAGTACTTC
TRBV28,.,.,TRBJ2-3,CASSLASPDTQYF,TGTGCCAGCAGTTTAGCTTCCCCAGATACGCAGTATTTT
TRBV4-2,.,.,TRBJ1-1,CASSQETGNTEAFF,TGTGCCAGCAGCCAAGAAACAGGGAACACTGAAGCTTTCTTT
TRBV11-3,.,.,TRBJ2-1,CASSLNRYNEQFF,TGTGCCAGCAGCTTAAATCGGTACAATGAGCAGTTCTTC
TRBV7-8,.,.,TRBJ2-7,CASRIGTYEQYF,TGTGCCAGCAGAATAGGGACATACGAGCAGTACTTC
TRBV11-3,.,.,TRBJ1-1,CASSLGPRTANTEAFF,TGTGCCAGCAGCTTGGGCCCTCGGACAGCGAACACTGAAGCTTTCTTT
TRBV5-1,.,TRBD1,TRBJ2-1,CASSPETGIDNEQFF,TGCGCCAGCAGCCCTGAGACAGGGATAGATAATGAGCAGTTCTTC
TRBV27,.,.,TRBJ2-1,CASSLVRHGNEQFF,TGTGCCAGCAGTTTAGTGAGACATGGGAATGAGCAGTTCTTC
TRBV19,.,TRBD1,TRBJ1-3,CASRLRDRDDTIYF,TGTGCCAGTAGACTCCGGGACAGGGATGACACCATATATTTT
TRBV7-9,.,.,TRBJ2-1,CASSLVASSHNEQFF,TGTGCCAGCAGCTTAGTCGCTAGCTCCCATAATGAGCAGTTCTTC
TRBV28,.,TRBD1,TRBJ1-2,CASSLPSTGMSGGYTF,TGTGCCAGCAGTTTACCATCGACAGGGATGAGTGGTGGCTACACCTTC
TRBV27,.,.,TRBJ2-1,CASGTYEQFF,TGTGCCAGCGGAACATATGAGCAGTTCTTC
TRBV14,.,.,TRBJ2-1,CASSQGRIEFF,TGTGCCAGCAGCCAAGGCAGAATAGAGTTCTTC
TRBV21-1,.,.,TRBJ2-7,CASSKARGSQDQDYEQYF,TGTGCCAGCAGCAAAGCCCGAGGGTCGCAGGACCAAGACTACGAGCAGTACTTC
TRBV19,once,.,TRBJ1-1,CASSKDVENTEAFF,TGTGCCAGTAGTAAAGACGTAGAAAACACTGAAGCTTTCTTT
TRBV7-9,.,.,TRBJ1-5,CASSLSGGNQPQHF,TGTGCCAGCAGCTTATCCGGGGGCAATCAGCCCCAGCATTTT
TRBV27,.,.,TRBJ2-7,CASSSSGTGFLTPYF,TGTGCCAGCAGTTCGTCCGGGACGGGATTTCTGACACCGTACTTC